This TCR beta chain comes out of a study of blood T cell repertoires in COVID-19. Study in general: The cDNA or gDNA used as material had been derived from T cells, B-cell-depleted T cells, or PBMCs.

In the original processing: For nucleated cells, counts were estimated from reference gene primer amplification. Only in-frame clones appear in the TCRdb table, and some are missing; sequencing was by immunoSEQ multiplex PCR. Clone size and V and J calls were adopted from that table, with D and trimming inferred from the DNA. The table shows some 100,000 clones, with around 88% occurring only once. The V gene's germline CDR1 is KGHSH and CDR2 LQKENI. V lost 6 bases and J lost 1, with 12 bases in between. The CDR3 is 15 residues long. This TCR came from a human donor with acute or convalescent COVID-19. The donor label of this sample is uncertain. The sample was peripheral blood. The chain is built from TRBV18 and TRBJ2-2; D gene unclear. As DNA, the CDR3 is TGTGCCAGCTCGCGCTTCACAGAGAACACCGGGGAGCTGTTTTTT. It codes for CASSRFTENTGELFF.